This T cell receptor (beta chain) was recovered during a study of shared clonotypes between healthy human individuals. With respect to this clone: Its target is not known.

This CDR3 contains 16 residues. Germline CDR1 is MGHRA and CDR2 is YSYEKL. Trimming stripped 1 base from V and 0 bases from J, with 10 bases between. Findings and limits, study-wide: Inspection by rarefaction showed sorted-subset sequencing to be incomplete despite large depth.

About 30,000 T cell genomes (about 0.2 ug DNA) went into each sorted-subset replicate. Measured with immunoSEQ multiplex PCR; TCRdb has only the in-frame clones, and not every one. The sample has 550,000 to 700,000 clones; around 73% are singletons. This rearrangement joins TRBV4-1 to TRBJ2-4; D is ambiguous. The clonotype comes from a woman in her 30s in good health. Material: memory CD4+ T cells sorted from blood. Subset denoted: CD45RA-negative fraction. The CDR3 DNA follows: TGCGCCAGCAGCCAAGGGTCTAGTCCAGCCAAAAACATTCAGTACTTC. This encodes CASSQGSSPAKNIQYF.